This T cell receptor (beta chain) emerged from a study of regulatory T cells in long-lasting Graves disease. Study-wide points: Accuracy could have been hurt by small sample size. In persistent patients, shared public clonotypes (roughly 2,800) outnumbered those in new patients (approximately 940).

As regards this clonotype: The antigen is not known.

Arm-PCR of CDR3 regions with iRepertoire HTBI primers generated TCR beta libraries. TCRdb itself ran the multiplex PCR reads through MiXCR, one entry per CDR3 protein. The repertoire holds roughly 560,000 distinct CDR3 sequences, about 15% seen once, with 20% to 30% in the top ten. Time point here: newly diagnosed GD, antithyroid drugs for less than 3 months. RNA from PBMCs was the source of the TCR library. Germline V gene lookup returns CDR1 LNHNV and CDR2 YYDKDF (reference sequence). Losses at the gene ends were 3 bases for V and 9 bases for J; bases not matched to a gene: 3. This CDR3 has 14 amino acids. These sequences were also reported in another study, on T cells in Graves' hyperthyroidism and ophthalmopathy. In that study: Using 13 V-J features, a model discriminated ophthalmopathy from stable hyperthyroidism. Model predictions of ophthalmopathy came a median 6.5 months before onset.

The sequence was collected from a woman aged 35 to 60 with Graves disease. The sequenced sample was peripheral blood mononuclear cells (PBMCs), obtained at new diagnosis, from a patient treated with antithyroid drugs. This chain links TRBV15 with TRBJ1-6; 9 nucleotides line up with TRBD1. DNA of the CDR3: TGTGCCACCAGCAGGGACAGGGGAACTTCACCCCTCCACTTT. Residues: CATSRDRGTSPLHF.